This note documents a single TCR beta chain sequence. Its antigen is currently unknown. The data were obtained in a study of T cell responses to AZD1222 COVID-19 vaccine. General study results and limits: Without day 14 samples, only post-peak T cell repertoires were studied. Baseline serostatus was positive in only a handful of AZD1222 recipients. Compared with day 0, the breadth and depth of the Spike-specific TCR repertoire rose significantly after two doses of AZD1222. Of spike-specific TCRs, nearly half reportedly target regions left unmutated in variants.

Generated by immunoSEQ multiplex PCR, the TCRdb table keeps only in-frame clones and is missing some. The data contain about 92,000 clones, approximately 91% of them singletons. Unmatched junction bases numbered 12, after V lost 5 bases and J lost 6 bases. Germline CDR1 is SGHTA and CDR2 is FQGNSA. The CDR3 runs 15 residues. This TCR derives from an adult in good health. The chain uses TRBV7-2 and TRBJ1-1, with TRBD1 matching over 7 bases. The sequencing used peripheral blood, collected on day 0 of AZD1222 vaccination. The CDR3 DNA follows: TGTGCCAGCAGCACAAGACAGGGTTTTGTGGCTGAAGCTTTCTTT. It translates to CASSTRQGFVAEAFF.